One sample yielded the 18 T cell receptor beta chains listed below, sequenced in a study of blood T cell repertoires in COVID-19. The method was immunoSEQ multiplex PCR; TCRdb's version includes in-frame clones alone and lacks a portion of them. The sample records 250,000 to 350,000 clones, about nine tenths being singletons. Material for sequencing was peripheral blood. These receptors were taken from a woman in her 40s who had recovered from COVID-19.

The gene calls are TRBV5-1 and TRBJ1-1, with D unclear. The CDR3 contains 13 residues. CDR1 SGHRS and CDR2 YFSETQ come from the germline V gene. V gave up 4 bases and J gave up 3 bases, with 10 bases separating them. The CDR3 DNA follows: TGCGCCAGCAGCGGCAACGAGGACACTGAAGCTTTCTTT. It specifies CASSGNEDTEAFF.

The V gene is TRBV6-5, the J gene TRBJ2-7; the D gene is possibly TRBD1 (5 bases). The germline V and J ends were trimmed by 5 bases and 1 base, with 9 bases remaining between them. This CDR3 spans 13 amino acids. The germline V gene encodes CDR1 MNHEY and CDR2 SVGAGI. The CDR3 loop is CASSPDSSYEQYF. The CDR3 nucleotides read TGTGCCAGCAGTCCCGACAGTTCCTACGAGCAGTACTTC.

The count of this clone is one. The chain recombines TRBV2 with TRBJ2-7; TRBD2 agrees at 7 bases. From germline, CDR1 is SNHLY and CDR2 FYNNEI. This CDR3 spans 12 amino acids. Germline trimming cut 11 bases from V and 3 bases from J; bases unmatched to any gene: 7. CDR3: CAAGRVDYEQYF. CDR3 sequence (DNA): TGTGCCGCAGGGAGGGTGGACTACGAGCAGTACTTC.

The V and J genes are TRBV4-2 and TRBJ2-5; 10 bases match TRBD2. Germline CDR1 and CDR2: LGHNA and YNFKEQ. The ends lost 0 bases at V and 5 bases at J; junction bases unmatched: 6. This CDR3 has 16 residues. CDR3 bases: TGTGCCAGCAGCCAAGAGCTAGCGGGAGTTCGGGAGACCCAGTACTTC. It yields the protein CASSQELAGVRETQYF.

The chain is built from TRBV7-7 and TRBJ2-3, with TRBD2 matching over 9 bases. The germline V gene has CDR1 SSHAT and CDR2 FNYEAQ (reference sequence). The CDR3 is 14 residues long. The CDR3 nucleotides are TGTGCTAGCGCGGCGGGAGGGGGCACAGATACGCAGTATTTT. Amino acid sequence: CASAAGGGTDTQYF.

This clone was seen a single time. The CDR3 DNA follows: TGTGCCAGCAGCTTAGATGTAGCGGAGAGCACAGATACGCAGTATTTT. Amino acid sequence: CASSLDVAESTDTQYF. This chain connects TRBV11-2 to TRBJ2-3; weak D call: TRBD2 (6 bases). V gave up 0 bases and J gave up 0 bases, with 10 bases separating them. The CDR3 extends over 16 amino acids. Germline-derived CDR1 and CDR2 are SGHAT and FQNNGV.

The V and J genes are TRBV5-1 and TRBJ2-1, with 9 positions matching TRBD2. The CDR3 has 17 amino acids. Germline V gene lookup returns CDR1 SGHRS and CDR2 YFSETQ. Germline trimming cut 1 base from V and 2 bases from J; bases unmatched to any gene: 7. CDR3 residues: CASSLSQTSGAYNEQFF. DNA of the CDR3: TGCGCCAGCAGCTTGTCCCAGACTAGCGGAGCCTACAATGAGCAGTTCTTC.

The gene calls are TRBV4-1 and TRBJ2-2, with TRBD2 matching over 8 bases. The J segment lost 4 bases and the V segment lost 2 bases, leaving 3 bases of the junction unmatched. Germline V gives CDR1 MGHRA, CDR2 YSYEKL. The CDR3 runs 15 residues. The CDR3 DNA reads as TGCGCCAGCAGCCAATTTGCGGGGGGCACCGGGGAGCTGTTTTTT. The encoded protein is CASSQFAGGTGELFF.

The DNA for the CDR3 is TGTGCCAGCAGCCTGGGACTAGCGGGAGGCGGGGGGGACATTCAGTACTTC. Protein product: CASSLGLAGGGGDIQYF. J is TRBJ2-4 and V is TRBV11-2, with 15 bases that match TRBD2. The length of the CDR3 is 17 residues. The V gene end was trimmed by 5 bases and the J gene end by 8 bases; junction bases not matched to a gene: 10. CDR1 is SGHAT and CDR2 is FQNNGV in the germline V gene.

The chain's CDR3 is CASRGGLAGSGEQYF. The CDR3 DNA reads as TGTGCCAGCAGAGGGGGGCTAGCGGGATCGGGCGAGCAGTACTTC. The V and J genes are TRBV7-6 and TRBJ2-7, with 9 nucleotides matching TRBD2. J gave up 6 bases and V 6 bases, and 12 bases lay outside the gene matches. Germline V gene sequence: CDR1 SGHVS, CDR2 FNYEAQ. This CDR3 has 15 residues. Drawing the rest from reference TRBV7-6 and TRBJ2-7, the complete variable domain is GAGVSQSPRYKVTKRGQDVALRCDPISGHVSLYWYRQALGQGPEFLTYFNYEAQQDKSGLPNDRFSAERPEGSISTLTIQRTEQRDSAMYRCASRGGLAGSGEQYFGPGTRLTVT.

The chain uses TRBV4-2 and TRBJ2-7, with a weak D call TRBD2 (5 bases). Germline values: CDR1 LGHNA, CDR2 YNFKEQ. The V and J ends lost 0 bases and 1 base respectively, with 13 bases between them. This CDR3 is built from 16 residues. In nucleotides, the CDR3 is TGTGCCAGCAGCCAAGACCCGGGGAGAGGGTCCTACGAGCAGTACTTC. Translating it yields CASSQDPGRGSYEQYF.

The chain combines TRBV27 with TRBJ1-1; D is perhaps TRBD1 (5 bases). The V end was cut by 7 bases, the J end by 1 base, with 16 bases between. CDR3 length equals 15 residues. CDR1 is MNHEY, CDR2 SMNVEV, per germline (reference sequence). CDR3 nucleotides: TGTGCCAGCAACGCCCCGTGGGGCCCGAACACTGAAGCTTTCTTT. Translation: CASNAPWGPNTEAFF.

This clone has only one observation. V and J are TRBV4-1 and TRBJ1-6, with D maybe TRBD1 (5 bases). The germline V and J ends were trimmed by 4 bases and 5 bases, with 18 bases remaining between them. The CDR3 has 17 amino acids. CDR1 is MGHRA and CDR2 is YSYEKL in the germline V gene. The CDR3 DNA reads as TGCGCCAGCAGCCCGCGGACCCGGGGGAGCGATAATTCACCCCTCCACTTT. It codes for CASSPRTRGSDNSPLHF.

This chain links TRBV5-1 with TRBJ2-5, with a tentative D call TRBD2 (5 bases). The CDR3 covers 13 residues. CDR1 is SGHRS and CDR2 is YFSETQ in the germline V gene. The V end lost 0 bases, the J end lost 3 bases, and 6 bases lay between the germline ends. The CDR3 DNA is TGCGCCAGCAGCTTGGGGCGGGAAGAGACCCAGTACTTC. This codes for CASSLGREETQYF. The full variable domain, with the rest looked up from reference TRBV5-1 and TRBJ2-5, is KAGVTQTPRYLIKTRGQQVTLSCSPISGHRSVSWYQQTPGQGLQFLFEYFSETQRNKGNFPGRFSGRQFSNSRSEMNVSTLELGDSALYLCASSLGREETQYFGPGTRLLVL.

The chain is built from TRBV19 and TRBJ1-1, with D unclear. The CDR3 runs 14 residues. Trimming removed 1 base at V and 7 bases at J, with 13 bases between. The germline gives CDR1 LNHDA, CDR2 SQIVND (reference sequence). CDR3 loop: CASSIGETGYEAFF. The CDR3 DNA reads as TGTGCCAGTAGTATAGGGGAGACGGGCTATGAAGCTTTCTTT.

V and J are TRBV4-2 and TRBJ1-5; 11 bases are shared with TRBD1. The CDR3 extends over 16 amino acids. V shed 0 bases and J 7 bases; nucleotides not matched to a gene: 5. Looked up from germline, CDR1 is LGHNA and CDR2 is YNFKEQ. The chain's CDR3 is CASSQDWTGGRQPQHF. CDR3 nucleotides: TGTGCCAGCAGCCAAGATTGGACAGGGGGCCGACAGCCCCAGCATTTT.

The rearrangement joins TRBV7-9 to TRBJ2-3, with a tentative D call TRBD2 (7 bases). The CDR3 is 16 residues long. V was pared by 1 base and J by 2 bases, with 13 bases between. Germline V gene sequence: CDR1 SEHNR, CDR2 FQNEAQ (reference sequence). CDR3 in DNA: TGTGCCAGCAGCTTAGTCTTGGCGGGGGCCACAGATACGCAGTATTTT. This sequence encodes CASSLVLAGATDTQYF.

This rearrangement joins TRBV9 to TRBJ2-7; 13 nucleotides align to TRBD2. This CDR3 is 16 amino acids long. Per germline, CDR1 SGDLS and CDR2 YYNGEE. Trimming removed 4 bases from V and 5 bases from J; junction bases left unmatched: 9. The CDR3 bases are TGTGCCAGCAGCCCAGGGGAGGGACTAGCGGGAAACGAGCAGTACTTC. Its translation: CASSPGEGLAGNEQYF. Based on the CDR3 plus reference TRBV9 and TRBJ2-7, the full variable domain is DSGVTQTPKHLITATGQRVTLRCSPRSGDLSVYWYQQSLDQGLQFLIQYYNGEERAKGNILERFSAQQFPDLHSELNLSSLELGDSALYFCASSPGEGLAGNEQYFGPGTRLTVT.